This T cell receptor (beta chain) was found in a study of T-cell reconstitution after alpha-beta-depleted transplantation in children. The study's findings and limits: Among T cells one year after transplant, newly produced cells accounted for most counts and diversity. The high TCRbeta diversity at day 60 in some patients came from surviving recipient T cells and thymic progenitors.

CDR1 is SGHAT, CDR2 FQNNGV, per germline. The trim removed 5 bases at V and 3 bases at J, leaving 8 bases unmatched. The CDR3 sequence is 18 residues long. In the case of this clonotype: What it binds is unknown.

This sample's TCRbeta library carried unique molecular identifier barcodes. MiXCR, applied by TCRdb to the PCR reads, yields one record per CDR3 protein. In the table there are hundreds of thousands of distinct CDR3 sequences, roughly 14% of which are singletons. The chain recombines TRBV11-2 with TRBJ2-3; the match to TRBD2 covers 16 bases. Sequencing was performed on PBMCs, taken before TCRalphabeta/CD19-depleted stem cell transplant. The sequence came from a girl aged 2 to 9 with congenital amegakaryocytic thrombocytopenia, due to receive a stem cell transplant. CDR3: CASSTGTSGRAATDTQYF. The CDR3 bases are TGTGCCAGCAGCACCGGGACTAGCGGGAGGGCCGCGACAGATACGCAGTATTTT.